These T cell receptor beta chains were read from a single sample in a study of PD-L1 blockade in urothelial cancer. Here immunoSEQ multiplex PCR was the method, and the copy in TCRdb shows in-frame clones only, minus some. This sample carries tens of thousands of clones, more than 70% of them seen once, and the ten largest clones take roughly an eighth. Specimen: PBMCs, collected around atezolizumab (anti-PD-L1) treatment. Receptor source: a man aged 60 to 69 with urothelial cancer. CDR3s include the opening cysteine and the closing phenylalanine or tryptophan. The D gene is left open where the match is weak. Not every row has a clone size; where given, it reads once, few, many or a size class.

TRBJ2-5,TRBV2,NA,NA,TGTGCCAGCAGTAGCACGATTGGTAGCAGAGAGACCCAGTACTTC,CASSSTIGSRETQYF
TRBJ2-7,TRBV27,NA,NA,TGTGCCAGCAGTTTTTCTCCAGGGGAGTACGAGCAGTACTTC,CASSFSPGEYEQYF
TRBJ2-7,TRBV5-1,TRBD1,once,TGCGCCAGCACCTCCCGACAGGGTGGTGGGGAGCAGTACTTC,CASTSRQGGGEQYF
TRBJ2-1,TRBV7-2,NA,once,TGTGCCAGCAGCCCGCTAGCCAATGAGCAGTTCTTC,CASSPLANEQFF
TRBJ2-6,TRBV28,NA,NA,TGTGCCAGCAGTCCTGGACAGATCTCTGGGGCCAACGTCCTGACTTTC,CASSPGQISGANVLTF
TRBJ1-2,TRBV7-2,NA,NA,TGTGCCAGCAGCTTAGCAGGAGCTAACTATGGCTACACCTTC,CASSLAGANYGYTF
TRBJ1-4,TRBV28,NA,once,TGTGCCAGCACTGCGTTTAAGGCGGGGGAAAAACTGTTTTTT,CASTAFKAGEKLFF
TRBJ1-5,TRBV7-8,TRBD1,NA,TGTGCCAGCAGCTTTGGGGGACAGCGATCTTATCAGCCCCAGCATTTT,CASSFGGQRSYQPQHF
TRBJ2-3,TRBV15,TRBD2,NA,TGTGCCACCAGCAGAGATCGGGGGGTTGGGGCGCAGTATTTT,CATSRDRGVGAQYF
TRBJ2-2,TRBV27,NA,NA,TGTGCCAGCAGCAGAATACCGGGACTTACGAACACCGGGGAGCTGTTTTTT,CASSRIPGLTNTGELFF
TRBJ1-1,TRBV7-9,TRBD1,NA,TGTGCCAGCAGCTCGGGACAGGGGGCGGCTTTCTTT,CASSSGQGAAFF
TRBJ2-7,TRBV6-6,TRBD1,NA,TGTGCCAGCAGTTACTTCCCTGGACAGGGCTACGAGCAGTACTTC,CASSYFPGQGYEQYF
TRBJ2-7,TRBV20-1,NA,NA,TGCAGTGCTAGAGTATTATACGAGCAGTACTTC,CSARVLYEQYF
TRBJ2-1,TRBV11-1,TRBD1,NA,TGTGCCAGCAGCTCACCGACAGGGAACAATGAGCAGTTCTTC,CASSSPTGNNEQFF
TRBJ2-1,TRBV6-1,NA,NA,TGTGCCAGCAGTGATCCAGGGAGGTCCTACAATGAGCAGTTCTTC,CASSDPGRSYNEQFF
TRBJ2-1,TRBV4-3,NA,NA,TGCGCCAGCAGCCAAGACAACAGCAACAATGAGCAGTTCTTC,CASSQDNSNNEQFF
TRBJ1-4,TRBV7-6,NA,NA,TGTGCCAGCAGCCCAACGCAGGGTATTACTAATGAAAAACTGTTTTTT,CASSPTQGITNEKLFF
TRBJ1-1,TRBV30,TRBD1,NA,TGTGCCTGGAGTGTATATTTGGACAGGGGGCTGGGGAACACTGAAGCTTTCTTT,CAWSVYLDRGLGNTEAFF
TRBJ2-5,TRBV5-1,NA,NA,TGCGCCAGCAGCTTGGAAGGGGTAGGACAAGAGACCCAGTACTTC,CASSLEGVGQETQYF
TRBJ1-2,TRBV13,NA,NA,TGTGCCAGCAGCTTTGGTTCAAAGGGAGGTTCAGGCTACACCTTC,CASSFGSKGGSGYTF
TRBJ1-2,TRBV4-3,NA,few,TGCGCCAGCAGCCAAGATTGGGGCAGCAATTATGGCTACACCTTC,CASSQDWGSNYGYTF
TRBJ1-1,TRBV5-4,NA,NA,TGTGCCAGCAGCTTGGACTTGAACACTGAAGCTTTCTTT,CASSLDLNTEAFF
TRBJ2-7,TRBV9,TRBD1,NA,TGTGCCAGCAGCGTAGGTGACAGGGGTAGGTACGAGCAGTACTTC,CASSVGDRGRYEQYF
TRBJ2-3,TRBV5-4,NA,NA,TGTGCCAGCAAGAGGGCGTATAGCACAGATACGCAGTATTTT,CASKRAYSTDTQYF
TRBJ2-7,TRBV6-5,NA,few,TGTGCCAGCAGCCTATCTGAGCACTACGAGCAGTACTTC,CASSLSEHYEQYF
TRBJ2-2,TRBV4-3,TRBD2,NA,TGCGCCAGCAGCCCCCACCCCCCTAGCGGGATTAACACCGGGGAGCTGTTTTTT,CASSPHPPSGINTGELFF
TRBJ1-1,TRBV6-6,TRBD1,NA,TGTGCCAGCAAGGGGACAGCTAACACTGAAGCTTTCTTT,CASKGTANTEAFF
TRBJ2-3,TRBV29-1,TRBD1,NA,TGCAGCGGGAGGACAGGGGGCACAGATACGCAGTATTTT,CSGRTGGTDTQYF
TRBJ1-1,TRBV6-5,NA,NA,TGTGCCAGCAGTAAACAGGACGGCATGAACACTGAAGCTTTCTTT,CASSKQDGMNTEAFF
TRBJ2-5,TRBV5-5,NA,NA,TGTGCCAGCAGCTTGCTGTCGGGAGAGACCCAGTACTTC,CASSLLSGETQYF
TRBJ1-1,TRBV7-2,NA,NA,TGTGCCAGCAGCTTAGCGACGGGTGTTGAAGCTTTCTTT,CASSLATGVEAFF
TRBJ2-3,TRBV7-8,NA,once,TGTGCCAGCAGCTTAGTAACACAGGCTAGCACAGATACGCAGTATTTT,CASSLVTQASTDTQYF
TRBJ1-1,TRBV6-4,NA,NA,TGTGCCAGCAGTTTAAGCCCGAACACTGAAGCTTTCTTT,CASSLSPNTEAFF
TRBJ2-2,TRBV7-6,NA,NA,TGTGCCAGCAGCTTAGAGATCAGGGGCGGAAACACCGGGGAGCTGTTTTTT,CASSLEIRGGNTGELFF
TRBJ2-5,TRBV29-1,TRBD1,NA,TGCAGCGCCCCAGGACAGGGGTTGGAGACCCAGTACTTC,CSAPGQGLETQYF
TRBJ2-7,TRBV21-1,NA,NA,TGTGCCAGCAGACCCCGACCGACAGTCTCCTACGAGCAGTACTTC,CASRPRPTVSYEQYF
TRBJ2-2,TRBV5-8,TRBD1,few,TGTGCCAGCAGCACCCGGGGACAGGCTAACACCGGGGAGCTGTTTTTT,CASSTRGQANTGELFF
TRBJ2-7,TRBV28,NA,many,TGTGCCAGCAGGCTACAGACAACTCACTCCTACGAGCAGTACTTC,CASRLQTTHSYEQYF
TRBJ2-3,TRBV18,TRBD2,NA,TGTGCCAGCTCACCAGGGAGGGTCGGAGATACGCAGTATTTT,CASSPGRVGDTQYF
TRBJ2-7,TRBV5-1,TRBD1,NA,TGCGCCAGCAGCTTTTATTGGACAGGGGGCTACGAGCAGTACTTC,CASSFYWTGGYEQYF
TRBJ1-1,TRBV14,TRBD1,NA,TGTGCCAGCAGCCAGTGGGGACAGATGAACACTGAAGCTTTCTTT,CASSQWGQMNTEAFF
TRBJ2-1,TRBV19,TRBD1,NA,TGTGCCAGTAGTATCATTTCGGGACAGGGGTACAATGAGCAGTTCTTC,CASSIISGQGYNEQFF
TRBJ2-1,TRBV7-6,NA,NA,TGTGCCAGCAGCGGAACACTAGGGCTCCAAGGTGAGCAGTTCTTC,CASSGTLGLQGEQFF
TRBJ2-3,TRBV7-3,NA,NA,TGTGCCAGCAGCTCCGGGACTTTTGCCCGCACAGATACGCAGTATTTT,CASSSGTFARTDTQYF
TRBJ1-5,TRBV2,NA,NA,TGTGCCAGCAGTGTGGCGGGGGCTAGCAATCAGCCCCAGCATTTT,CASSVAGASNQPQHF
TRBJ2-1,TRBV19,TRBD2,NA,TGTGCCAGTAGTCTAGAGCGGGAGCTCTCCAATGAGCAGTTCTTC,CASSLERELSNEQFF
TRBJ1-1,TRBV19,NA,NA,TGTGCCAGTAGTAACACCAAGAACACTGAAGCTTTCTTT,CASSNTKNTEAFF
TRBJ1-4,TRBV9,TRBD1,once,TGTGCCAGCAGCGATAAAACAGGGGGCGCCGGCGAAAAACTGTTTTTT,CASSDKTGGAGEKLFF
TRBJ1-1,TRBV28,NA,NA,TGTGCCAGCAATCGGCAGATGTTGGGCGCTTTCTTT,CASNRQMLGAFF
TRBJ2-7,TRBV5-8,NA,NA,TGTGCCAGCAGCTTGGGGACAAGCCTCTCCTACGAGCAGTACTTC,CASSLGTSLSYEQYF
TRBJ2-4,TRBV19,TRBD2,NA,TGTGCCAGTACTCCGACTAGCCCCCGAGCCAAAAACATTCAGTACTTC,CASTPTSPRAKNIQYF
TRBJ1-6,TRBV5-1,TRBD1,NA,TGCGCCAGCAGCTTGGCCGGGACAGCCACTTATAATTCACCCCTCCACTTT,CASSLAGTATYNSPLHF
TRBJ1-3,TRBV6-5,NA,NA,TGTGCCAGCAGACGAGGCGGGGGAATTAGCAACACCATATATTTT,CASRRGGGISNTIYF
TRBJ1-2,TRBV7-2,NA,few,TGTGCCAGCAGCTTAGACAGGGACTATGGCTACACCTTC,CASSLDRDYGYTF
TRBJ1-1,TRBV29-1,NA,NA,TGCAGCGTTGAAAGGGGGGGCACTGAAGCTTTCTTT,CSVERGGTEAFF
TRBJ2-3,TRBV9,TRBD2,NA,TGTGCCAGCAGCGTAGAGGAGCGGGGAAACACAGATACGCAGTATTTT,CASSVEERGNTDTQYF
TRBJ2-2,TRBV14,TRBD2,NA,TGTGCCAGCAGCCAATGGACTAGCGGGAGCACCGGGGAGCTGTTTTTT,CASSQWTSGSTGELFF
TRBJ2-7,TRBV7-2,NA,NA,TGTGCCAGCAGCTTACCAGGGGTCGAGCAGTACTTC,CASSLPGVEQYF
TRBJ2-7,TRBV9,TRBD2,NA,TGTGCCAGCAGCGGACTTCAACTAGCGGCCCCCTACGAGCAGTACTTC,CASSGLQLAAPYEQYF
TRBJ1-1,TRBV9,TRBD1,NA,TGTGCCAGCACCAGGGACAGGGGGAACACTGAAGCTTTCTTT,CASTRDRGNTEAFF